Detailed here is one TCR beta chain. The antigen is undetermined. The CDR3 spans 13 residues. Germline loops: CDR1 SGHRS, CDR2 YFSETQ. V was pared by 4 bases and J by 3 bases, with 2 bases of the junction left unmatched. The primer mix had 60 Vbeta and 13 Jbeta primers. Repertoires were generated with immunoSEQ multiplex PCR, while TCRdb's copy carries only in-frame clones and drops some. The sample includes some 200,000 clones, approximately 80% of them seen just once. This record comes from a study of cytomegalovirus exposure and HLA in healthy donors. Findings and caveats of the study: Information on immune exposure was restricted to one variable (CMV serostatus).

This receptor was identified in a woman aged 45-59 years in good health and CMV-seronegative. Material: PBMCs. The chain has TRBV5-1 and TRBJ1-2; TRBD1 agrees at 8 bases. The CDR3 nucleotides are TGCGCCAGCAGCCAGACAGGGGACTATGGCTACACCTTC. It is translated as CASSQTGDYGYTF.